The 2 T cell receptor beta chains reported below all come from one sample, sequenced in a study of cytomegalovirus exposure and HLA in healthy donors. Researchers ran the PCR with 60 Vbeta and 13 Jbeta primers. TCRdb's table, derived via immunoSEQ multiplex PCR, lists solely in-frame clones and lacks some. The repertoire holds more than 60,000 clones, with 80% as singletons. The material sequenced was PBMCs. These receptors were obtained from a woman in her 30s in good health and CMV-seronegative.

Only one count was recorded for this clone. V usage is TRBV27 and J usage is TRBJ1-2; 7 bases fit TRBD1. This CDR3 spans 13 amino acids. The germline CDR1 and CDR2 sequences are MNHEY and SMNVEV (reference sequence). V gave up 4 bases and J gave up 7 bases; unmatched junction bases: 6. Here the CDR3 reads CASSYRDSPGYTF. CDR3 coding DNA: TGTGCCAGCAGTTACCGGGACAGCCCTGGCTACACCTTC.

The chain links TRBV7-9 to TRBJ2-7; D may be TRBD2 (5 bases). The CDR3 covers 12 residues. With 3 bases removed from V and 6 bases from J, the gap between germline ends came to 9 bases. Germline V gene lookup returns CDR1 SEHNR and CDR2 FQNEAQ (reference sequence). The CDR3 DNA reads as TGTGCCAGCAGCTTCGCCCGGGGCGAGCAGTACTTC. This gives the protein CASSFARGEQYF.